Shown below are 5 T cell receptor beta chains from a single sample sequenced in a study of regulatory T cells in long-lasting Graves disease (dated by TCRdb to the early 2020s). The library was generated by multiplex PCR. Sequencing was performed on an Illumina HiSeq 4000. To build TCR beta libraries, CDR3 regions were amplified by Arm-PCR using iRepertoire HTBI primers. Using fastp trimming at Q25 and MiXCR clonotype assembly, TCRdb reanalyzed the public sequencing data and kept in-frame beta chains. When rows share a CDR3 protein, they turn into one entry using the most common DNA and genes. Within this sample are fewer than 500,000 distinct CDR3 sequences, with 15% to 20% of them counted one time only. Of the sample, 12% falls within the top ten clones. The time point label on this specimen signifies: newly diagnosed GD, antithyroid drugs for less than 3 months. For both TCR sequencing and RNA sequencing, RNA was extracted from PBMCs using TRIzol.

The same data also contributed to another study, on T cells in Graves' hyperthyroidism and ophthalmopathy.

Material: peripheral blood mononuclear cells (PBMCs), obtained at new diagnosis, from a patient treated with antithyroid drugs. The receptors stem from a man in his forties or fifties with Graves disease. Donor details come from another sample of the same person, matched by shared clones.

Concerning this clonotype: This may come from a read error, since a much larger clone is one base off. This chain uses TRBV10-1 with TRBJ2-7, with D maybe TRBD2 (5 bases). The CDR3 is 12 residues long. Germline CDR1 reads WNHNN; CDR2 reads SYGVQD (reference sequence). V was cut by 11 bases and J by 1 base, with 12 bases left in between. Here the CDR3 DNA reads TGCGCCGGCTCTACGGGATCCTACGAGCAGTACTTC. Translated: CAGSTGSYEQYF.

Concerning this clonotype itself: This could be a read error, since a much larger clone is one nucleotide away. V is TRBV12-3 or TRBV12-4 and J is TRBJ1-4; D gene ambiguous. Trimming stripped 6 bases from V and 0 bases from J, with 11 bases between. The CDR3 is 15 residues long. CDR3 DNA sequence: TGTGCCAGCAGGCGAGACGGGGCAACTAATGAAAAACTGTTTTTT. Translation: CASRRDGATNEKLFF.

This clonotype was seen a handful of times. The CDR3 end shows no conserved phenylalanine or tryptophan, and so a read error is likely. This chain links TRBV12-3 or TRBV12-4 with TRBJ1-1, with D possibly being TRBD1 (5 bases). The CDR3 runs to 14 residues. V was clipped by 2 bases and J by 8 bases, with 15 bases between them. The CDR3 here is CASSLKAGPGEAFS. DNA for the CDR3: TGTGCCAGCAGTTTAAAGGCAGGGCCAGGGGAAGCTTTCTCT.

The CDR3 DNA reads as TGCGCCAGCAGCTTGGATTCCCTAGCGGGAGTCGATGAGCAGTTCTTC. Its translation: CASSLDSLAGVDEQFF. The V call is TRBV5-1, the J call TRBJ2-1, with 10 bases aligning to TRBD2. This CDR3 comprises 16 residues. With 0 bases clipped from V and 8 bases from J, the junction kept 8 bases outside the gene matches. Germline-derived CDR1 and CDR2 are SGHRS and YFSETQ.

This clonotype was detected ten times or more. V is TRBV28 and J is TRBJ1-1, with TRBD1 matching 7 bases. The CDR3 runs to 16 residues. Trimming at V came to 2 bases and at J to 0 bases, leaving 6 bases not matched to a gene. Germline lookup yields CDR1 MDHEN and CDR2 SYDVKM. Here the CDR3 DNA reads TGTGCCAGCAGTTTAGAGGGGGCGGCAATGAACACTGAAGCTTTCTTT. The encoded protein is CASSLEGAAMNTEAFF.